This TCR beta chain was profiled in a study of CD8 T cells in Susac syndrome. The sequenced target, TCR beta, came from blood CD8+ and CD4+ T cells. Bulk CD8+ and CD4+ cells came from magnetic negative isolation; CD8+ TEMRA by FACS. After extraction with the RNeasy kit, roughly 0.45 to 1 ug of the RNA was reverse transcribed using random hexamers. TCR beta CDR3 was amplified by immunoSEQ multiplex PCR. This amplification extended across 54 Vbeta and 13 Jbeta segments. Using its own MiXCR run on the immunoSEQ multiplex PCR reads, TCRdb lists one record per CDR3 protein. Of approximately 120,000 distinct CDR3 sequences in the sample, around 91% were seen once. The TCR originated in a human donor with multiple sclerosis. Specimen: CD8+ T cells from PBMCs.

CDR3 DNA sequence: TGCGCCAGCAGCACCACCGTCGACTACGAGCAGTACTTC. Translated, it gives CASSTTVDYEQYF. The chain joins TRBV4-1 to TRBJ2-7; unclear D gene. CDR1 and CDR2 from the germline V gene are MGHRA and YSYEKL. The ends were cut back, 5 bases at V and 3 bases at J, with 11 bases in the middle. The CDR3 spans 13 residues.